The 11 T cell receptor beta chains listed next were all sequenced from one sample in a study of blood T cell repertoires in COVID-19. TCRdb's table, derived via immunoSEQ multiplex PCR, lists solely in-frame clones and lacks some. The sample records 70,000 or so clones, 90% being singletons. The sequencing input was peripheral blood. The source is a woman younger than 30 with acute or convalescent COVID-19.

The rearrangement joins TRBV7-9 to TRBJ2-1; D not certain. Germline loops: CDR1 SEHNR, CDR2 FQNEAQ (reference sequence). V was clipped by 9 bases and J by 9 bases, with 9 bases between them. The CDR3 spans 10 residues. In DNA form, the CDR3 reads TGTGCCAGATCGGTTTTTGAGCAGTTCTTC. Translation: CARSVFEQFF.

The rearrangement uses TRBV30 and TRBJ1-5, with a weak D call TRBD1 (6 bases). This CDR3 spans 13 amino acids. Deletions cut 1 base from V and 2 bases from J, with 6 bases between. The germline gives CDR1 GTSNPN, CDR2 SVGIG (reference sequence). The CDR3 loop reads CAWSGQGNQPQHF. The CDR3 DNA is TGTGCCTGGAGTGGACAGGGCAATCAGCCCCAGCATTTT.

The gene calls are TRBV5-1 and TRBJ1-6; TRBD1 agrees at 9 bases. Trimming took 3 bases from V and 6 from J; bases not matched to a gene: 4. CDR1 is SGHRS, CDR2 YFSETQ, per germline. CDR3 length: 15 residues. CDR3 sequence (DNA): TGCGCCAGCAGCTCCACAGGGGGCCGTAATTCACCCCTCCACTTT. Its protein is CASSSTGGRNSPLHF.

As concerns this clone: The sample contains more than one DNA sequence encoding this CDR3. This chain connects TRBV30 to TRBJ1-6, with TRBD1 as a possible D gene (5 bases). V was pared by 0 bases and J by 13 bases, with 7 bases between. This CDR3 is built from 11 residues. The V gene's germline CDR1 is GTSNPN and CDR2 SVGIG (reference sequence). The CDR3 nucleotides read TGTGCCTGGAGTGTAAGGGGTCCCCTCCACTTT. Amino acid sequence: CAWSVRGPLHF.

CDR3 region: CASSLRVPGQAYYGYTF. CDR3 DNA sequence: TGTGCCAGCAGTTTAAGGGTCCCGGGACAGGCATACTATGGCTACACCTTC. The chain is built from TRBV28 and TRBJ1-2; 8 bases are a match to TRBD1. This CDR3 region has 17 residues. The V segment lost 2 bases and the J segment 3 bases; nucleotides outside the gene matches: 11. Germline CDR1 and CDR2: MDHEN and SYDVKM.

V and J are TRBV7-9 and TRBJ2-7; D unresolved. V dropped 8 bases and J dropped 0 bases, with 11 bases sitting between them. CDR1 and CDR2 from the germline V gene are SEHNR and FQNEAQ (reference sequence). This CDR3 contains 13 residues. The CDR3, as DNA: TGTGCCAGCGGGCAGTCCAGCTCCTACGAGCAGTACTTC. Translated, it gives CASGQSSSYEQYF.

The sample holds one count of this clone. The V call is TRBV10-1, the J call TRBJ1-2; the D gene is possibly TRBD1 (5 bases). Trimming removed 4 bases at V and 5 bases at J, with 23 bases between. The CDR3 has 17 amino acids. Looked up from germline, CDR1 is WNHNN and CDR2 is SYGVQD (reference sequence). CDR3: CASSGGVEGVGLYGYTF. As DNA, the CDR3 is TGCGCCAGCAGTGGGGGGGTTGAGGGTGTGGGCTTGTATGGCTACACCTTC.

The chain is built from TRBV6-5 and TRBJ2-1, with TRBD2 identical over 7 bases. The junction had 6 bases not matched to a gene; V was cut back by 6 bases and J by 1 base. Germline loops: CDR1 MNHEY, CDR2 SVGAGI. This CDR3 is built from 15 residues. The CDR3 here is CASRPGAGSYNEQFF. In DNA form, the CDR3 reads TGTGCCAGCAGGCCAGGAGCGGGGTCCTACAATGAGCAGTTCTTC.

This clone occurred once. The chain carries TRBV6-5 and TRBJ2-7; 8 bases are shared with TRBD2. Losses at the gene ends were 6 bases for V and 0 bases for J; bases not matched to a gene: 4. Germline V gene data show CDR1 as MNHEY and CDR2 as SVGAGI. This CDR3 is built from 14 residues. The CDR3 spells CASRPGLASYEQYF. The DNA of the CDR3 is TGTGCCAGCAGACCCGGACTAGCCTCCTACGAGCAGTACTTC.

The V call is TRBV7-2, the J call TRBJ2-1, with 12 bases aligning to TRBD2. Germline V gene data show CDR1 as SGHTA and CDR2 as FQGNSA. Germline trimming cut 6 bases from V and 3 bases from J; bases unmatched to any gene: 15. The CDR3 extends over 19 amino acids. The CDR3 region is CASSIGKGASGRVYNEQFF. CDR3 DNA: TGTGCCAGCAGTATAGGAAAGGGGGCTAGCGGGAGGGTCTACAATGAGCAGTTCTTC.

The genes are TRBV28 and TRBJ1-1, with 7 bases that match TRBD1. Looked up from germline, CDR1 is MDHEN and CDR2 is SYDVKM. V lost 8 bases to trimming and J lost 5 bases; unmatched junction nucleotides: 11. There are 14 residues in the CDR3. In nucleotides, the CDR3 is TGTGCCAGCTTTGGGGCAGGGGGTATGACTGAAGCTTTCTTT. Protein sequence: CASFGAGGMTEAFF.